This TCR beta chain was profiled in a study of blood T cell repertoires in COVID-19. TCRdb's copy holds only in-frame clones and misses some; the assay was immunoSEQ multiplex PCR. The data contain a few hundred thousand clones, about 90% of them seen just once; the ten biggest clones take up under 1.3%. The sample comprised PBMCs or T cells enriched from blood (not recorded which). This clonotype was obtained from a woman aged 25 to 39 who had recovered from COVID-19.

The CDR3 region has the DNA TGTGCCAGCAGACGTCTCTGGGAGCGGGGGGCGACTAGCAATCAGCCCCAGCATTTT. Translated: CASRRLWERGATSNQPQHF. V usage is TRBV27 and J usage is TRBJ1-5; tentatively, D is TRBD1 (6 bases). V dropped 6 bases and J dropped 0 bases, with 24 bases sitting between them. The CDR3 has 19 residues. Germline-derived CDR1 and CDR2 are MNHEY and SMNVEV (reference sequence).